This T cell receptor (beta chain) appears in the sequencing data of a study of cytomegalovirus exposure and HLA in healthy donors. Study outcomes and limitations: An Asian-associated ancestry cluster reportedly showed fewer N-insertions than the roughly 670-donor mean in a later analysis.

A remark on this clone: The antigen is undetermined.

Primers for the PCR totalled 60 Vbeta and 13 Jbeta. Measured with immunoSEQ multiplex PCR; TCRdb has only the in-frame clones, and not every one. This sample has tens of thousands of clones, with over 75% found just once. The germline V gene has CDR1 LNHDA and CDR2 SQIVND (reference sequence). The CDR3 totals 14 residues. As for the donors, each was a healthy bone marrow donor. The receptor was isolated from a female donor in good health and CMV-seronegative. The rearrangement joins TRBV19 to TRBJ2-5; possible D gene TRBD1, 5 bases. The J call could be wrong; TRBJ2-7 is a better fit for the DNA end. Input material: PBMCs. For the CDR3, the DNA is TGTGCCAGCCAGGGCGCACGAGGACACCTCGAGCAGTACTTC. It translates to CASQGARGHLEQYF.